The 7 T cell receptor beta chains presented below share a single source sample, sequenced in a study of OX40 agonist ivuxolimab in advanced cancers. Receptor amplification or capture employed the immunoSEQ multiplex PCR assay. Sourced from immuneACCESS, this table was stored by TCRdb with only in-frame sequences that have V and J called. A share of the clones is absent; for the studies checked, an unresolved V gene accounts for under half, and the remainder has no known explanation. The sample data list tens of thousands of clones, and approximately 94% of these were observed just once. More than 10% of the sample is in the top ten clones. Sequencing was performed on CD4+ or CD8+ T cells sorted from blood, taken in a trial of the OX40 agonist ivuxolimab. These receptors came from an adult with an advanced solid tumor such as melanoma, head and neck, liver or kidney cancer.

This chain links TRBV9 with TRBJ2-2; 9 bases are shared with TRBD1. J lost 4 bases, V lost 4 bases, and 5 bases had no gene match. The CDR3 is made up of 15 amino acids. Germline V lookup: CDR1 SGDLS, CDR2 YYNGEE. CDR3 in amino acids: CASSTGTGSTGELFF. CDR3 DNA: TGTGCCAGCAGCACAGGGACAGGGAGCACCGGGGAGCTGTTTTTT.

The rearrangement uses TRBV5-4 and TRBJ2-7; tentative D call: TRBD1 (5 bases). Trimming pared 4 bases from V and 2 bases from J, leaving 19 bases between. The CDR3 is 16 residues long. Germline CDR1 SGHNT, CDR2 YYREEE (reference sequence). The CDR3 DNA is TGTGCCAGCAGCCCCGAGGCCCAGGGATCGCCCTACGAGCAGTACTTC. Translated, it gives CASSPEAQGSPYEQYF.

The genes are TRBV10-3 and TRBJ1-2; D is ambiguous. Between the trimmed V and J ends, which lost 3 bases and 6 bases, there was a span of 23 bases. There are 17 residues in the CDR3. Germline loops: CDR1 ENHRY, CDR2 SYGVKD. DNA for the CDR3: TGTGCCATCAGTGACCTCTCCTCTCTTGTCCCGATCCATGGCTACACCTTC. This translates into CAISDLSSLVPIHGYTF.

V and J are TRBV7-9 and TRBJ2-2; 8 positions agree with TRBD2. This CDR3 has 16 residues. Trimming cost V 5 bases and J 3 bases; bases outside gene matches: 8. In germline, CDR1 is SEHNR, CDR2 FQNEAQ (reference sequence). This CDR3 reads CASSPAGGRHTGELFF. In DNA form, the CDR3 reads TGTGCCAGCAGCCCTGCGGGGGGCAGGCACACCGGGGAGCTGTTTTTT.

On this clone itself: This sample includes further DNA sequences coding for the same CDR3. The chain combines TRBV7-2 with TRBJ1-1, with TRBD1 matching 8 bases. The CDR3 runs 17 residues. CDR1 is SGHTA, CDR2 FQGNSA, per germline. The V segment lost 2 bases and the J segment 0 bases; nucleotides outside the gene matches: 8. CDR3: CASSLRAGTGLNTEAFF. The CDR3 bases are TGTGCCAGCAGCTTAAGGGCCGGGACAGGACTGAACACTGAAGCTTTCTTT.

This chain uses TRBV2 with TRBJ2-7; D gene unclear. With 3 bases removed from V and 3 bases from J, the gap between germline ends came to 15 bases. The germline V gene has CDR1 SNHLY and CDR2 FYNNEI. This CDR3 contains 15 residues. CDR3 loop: CASSEAQGLNYEQYF. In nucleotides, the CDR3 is TGTGCCAGCAGTGAGGCCCAAGGGCTCAACTACGAGCAGTACTTC.

The DNA of the CDR3 is TGCGCCAGCCTCCTTGGGACAGGGAACTACAATGAGCAGTTCTTC. Its protein is CASLLGTGNYNEQFF. The V call is TRBV5-1, the J call TRBJ2-1, with 9 bases matching TRBD1. Germline V gene lookup returns CDR1 SGHRS and CDR2 YFSETQ. The CDR3 is 15 amino acids. Trimming cost V 7 bases and J 3 bases; bases outside gene matches: 8.